The 24 T cell receptor beta chains given below trace back to one sample, sequenced in a study of T cells after yellow fever vaccination. TCRdb redid the calling of the 5' RACE reads with MiXCR, one entry per CDR3 protein. Of more than 95,000 distinct CDR3 sequences in the sample, about 16% were seen once. The specimen comprised CD8+ T cells sorted from PBMCs, sampled 5 days after the yellow fever booster vaccination. The receptors stem from a man aged 18 to 29 who received the YFV17D yellow fever vaccine.

The rearrangement links TRBV12-3 or TRBV12-4 to TRBJ2-2; D not resolved. V was cut by 7 bases and J by 5 bases, with 8 bases left in between. The length of the CDR3 is 12 residues. DNA for the CDR3: TGTGCCAGCACTCGGAGTACCGGGGAGCTGTTTTTT. The encoded protein is CASTRSTGELFF.

CDR3 amino acids: CASSPGWNTEAFF. In nucleotides, the CDR3 is TGTGCCAGCAGTCCGGGGTGGAACACTGAAGCTTTCTTT. The genes are TRBV6-2 or TRBV6-3 and TRBJ1-1; D is unclear. V was shortened by 5 bases and J by 1 base, with 8 bases between the two germline ends. CDR1 and CDR2 (germline): MNHEY, SVGEGT. The CDR3 spans 13 residues.

This clonotype has only a few counts. The chain uses TRBV10-3 and TRBJ1-1; TRBD1 might be the D (6 bases). The CDR3 length is 14 residues. V lost 4 bases, J lost 4 bases, and 13 bases lay in between. Germline CDR1 is ENHRY and CDR2 is SYGVKD. For the CDR3, the DNA is TGTGCCATCAGTGTCCAGGGGATGGGCACTGAAGCTTTCTTT. Its protein is CAISVQGMGTEAFF.

This clonotype has more than one count but fewer than ten. This sequence joins TRBV12-3 or TRBV12-4 and TRBJ1-1; no clear D. The CDR3 is made up of 13 amino acids. V was clipped by 0 bases and J by 7 bases, with 9 bases between them. Here the CDR3 reads CASSLALSREAFF. In DNA, the CDR3 is TGTGCCAGCAGTTTAGCGCTTAGTCGTGAAGCTTTCTTT.

The chain has TRBV9 and TRBJ2-1; no definite D call. CDR3 length equals 16 residues. V was cut by 0 bases and J by 2 bases, with 12 bases left in between. CDR1 is SGDLS and CDR2 is YYNGEE in the germline V gene. The CDR3 DNA reads as TGTGCCAGCAGCGTAGAGGGTTCCCCTACCTACAATGAGCAGTTCTTC. The encoded protein is CASSVEGSPTYNEQFF.

This clonotype was recorded many times. The rearrangement joins TRBV20-1 to TRBJ1-2, with 7 bases lining up with TRBD1. Germline V gene sequence: CDR1 DFQATT, CDR2 SNEGSKA (reference sequence). The V segment lost 5 bases and the J segment 2 bases; nucleotides outside the gene matches: 5. This CDR3 comprises 13 residues. This CDR3 is CSASKDRNYGYTF. In DNA form, the CDR3 reads TGCAGTGCTTCCAAGGACAGGAACTATGGCTACACCTTC.

This clonotype was counted between two and nine times. The chain is built from TRBV28 and TRBJ2-7; 12 nucleotides agree with TRBD2. CDR1 MDHEN and CDR2 SYDVKM come from the germline V gene. The length of the CDR3 is 15 residues. J gave up 4 bases and V 7 bases, and 8 bases lay outside the gene matches. CDR3: CASTRLAGEVYEQYV. The CDR3 nucleotides read TGTGCCAGCACCCGACTAGCGGGGGAGGTTTACGAGCAGTACGTC.

The gene calls are TRBV4-1 and TRBJ2-2; 9 bases agree with TRBD2. The length of the CDR3 is 15 residues. With 6 bases clipped from V and 1 base from J, the junction kept 3 bases outside the gene matches. Germline V CDR1 and CDR2: MGHRA, YSYEKL. For the CDR3, the DNA is TGCGCCAGCAGGCGTAGCGGGGGGAACACCGGGGAGCTGTTTTTT. It yields the protein CASRRSGGNTGELFF.

J is TRBJ1-6 and V is TRBV4-1, with a tentative D call TRBD1 (6 bases). V lost 2 bases, J lost 7 bases, and 15 bases lay in between. Looked up from germline, CDR1 is MGHRA and CDR2 is YSYEKL. CDR3 length: 16 residues. CDR3 bases: TGCGCCAGCAGCCAAATCAGGGGCGGGGGGAATTCACCCCTCCACTTT. It encodes CASSQIRGGGNSPLHF.

This clonotype showed up just a few times. The genes are TRBV27 and TRBJ2-7; the D is unclear. The germline CDR1 and CDR2 sequences are MNHEY and SMNVEV (reference sequence). The CDR3 consists of 13 residues. Deletions cut 6 bases from V and 3 bases from J, with 12 bases between. CDR3 in amino acids: CASSHGRSYEQYF. Written as DNA, the CDR3 is TGTGCCAGCAGCCACGGACGGAGCTACGAGCAGTACTTC.

The V call is TRBV7-8, the J call TRBJ2-7; 13 bases match TRBD2. Germline CDR1 reads SGHVS; CDR2 reads FQNEAQ. J lost 6 bases, V lost 0 bases, and 5 bases had no gene match. The CDR3 length is 16 residues. CDR3: CASSLAMGLAGLEQYV. Written as DNA, the CDR3 is TGTGCCAGCAGCTTAGCGATGGGACTAGCGGGGCTCGAGCAGTACGTC.

This clonotype turned up a few times. This chain links TRBV7-9 with TRBJ1-2, with TRBD1 identical over 8 bases. This CDR3 region has 16 residues. V gave up 1 base and J gave up 4 bases; unmatched junction bases: 8. Germline CDR1 reads SEHNR; CDR2 reads FQNEAQ (reference sequence). The CDR3, as DNA: TGTGCCAGCAGCTTAGACACAGGGGGATTGACCTATGGCTACACCTTC. Its protein product is CASSLDTGGLTYGYTF. Using reference TRBV7-9 and TRBJ1-2 for the parts outside the CDR3, the full variable domain is DTGVSQNPRHKITKRGQNVTFRCDPISEHNRLYWYRQTLGQGPEFLTYFQNEAQLEKSRLLSDRFSAERPKGSFSTLEIQRTEQGDSAMYLCASSLDTGGLTYGYTFGSGTRLTVV.

The chain joins TRBV4-1 to TRBJ1-5; D gene uncertain. CDR1 is MGHRA and CDR2 is YSYEKL in the germline V gene. The CDR3 has 11 amino acids. Trimming pared 10 bases from V and 3 bases from J, leaving 7 bases between. In DNA, the CDR3 is TGCGCCACCGGAGTCAATCAGCCCCAGCATTTT. Translated: CATGVNQPQHF.

CDR3 sequence reads: CASSQATASGYTGELFF. DNA of the CDR3: TGCGCCAGCAGCCAAGCCACCGCTAGCGGGTACACCGGGGAGCTGTTTTTT. The V gene is TRBV4-3, the J gene TRBJ2-2; 8 nucleotides agree with TRBD2. V trimming: 1 base; J trimming: 3 bases; junction bases outside the gene matches: 7. This CDR3 has 17 amino acids. Per germline, CDR1 LGHNA and CDR2 YSLEER.

This chain connects TRBV2 to TRBJ2-7; D might be TRBD1 or TRBD2, each matching 6 bases. The germline CDR1 and CDR2 sequences are SNHLY and FYNNEI. The CDR3 loop spans 17 amino acids. V was clipped by 6 bases and J by 1 base, with 22 bases between them. CDR3 nucleotides: TGTGCCAGCAGCACAGGGATGCGGGGCCTCCTTTCCTACGAGCAGTACGTC. It specifies CASSTGMRGLLSYEQYV.

The chain has TRBV7-9 and TRBJ1-2; D unclear. Germline CDR1 SEHNR, CDR2 FQNEAQ (reference sequence). This CDR3 region has 14 residues. The ends were cut back, 1 base at V and 6 bases at J, with 12 bases in the middle. The DNA of the CDR3 is TGTGCCAGCAGCTTAGAGTGGAATGGGGATGGCTACACCTTC. It encodes CASSLEWNGDGYTF.

The rearrangement uses TRBV7-2 and TRBJ1-2, with D perhaps TRBD1 (5 bases). The CDR3 runs 16 residues. The ends were cut back, 5 bases at V and 0 bases at J, with 16 bases in the middle. Per the germline V gene, CDR1 is SGHTA and CDR2 is FQGNSA. The CDR3 region has the DNA TGTGCCAGCAGCCCCGTTTATGACAGCTCTAACTATGGCTACACCTTC. Amino acids: CASSPVYDSSNYGYTF. The complete variable domain, with remaining parts taken from reference TRBV7-2 and TRBJ1-2, reads GAGVSQSPSNKVTEKGKDVELRCDPISGHTALYWYRQSLGQGLEFLIYFQGNSAPDKSGLPSDRFSAERTGGSVSTLTIQRTQQEDSAVYLCASSPVYDSSNYGYTFGSGTRLTVV.

The chain links TRBV3-1 to TRBJ2-5; D call uncertain. The CDR3 is 17 amino acids. The V and J ends lost 1 base and 1 base respectively, with 16 bases between them. The germline V gene has CDR1 LGHDT and CDR2 YNNKEL (reference sequence). DNA for the CDR3: TGTGCCAGCAGCCAAGGGCGAGCCTTCTCTCCCCAAGAGACCCAGTACTTC. Protein sequence: CASSQGRAFSPQETQYF.

This chain joins TRBV4-3 and TRBJ2-2; D perhaps matches TRBD1 (6 bases). CDR3 size: 19 residues. V was pared by 1 base and J by 7 bases, with 25 bases between. The V gene's germline CDR1 is LGHNA and CDR2 YSLEER. CDR3 DNA sequence: TGCGCCAGCAGCCAAGCCTTCGCCGGGACACATTTTGAGGGCGGGGAGCTGTTTTTT. Translated, it gives CASSQAFAGTHFEGGELFF.

The rearrangement links TRBV4-1 to TRBJ1-1; D is uncertain. This CDR3 spans 15 amino acids. V was clipped by 1 base and J by 0 bases, with 9 bases between them. Per the germline V gene, CDR1 is MGHRA and CDR2 is YSYEKL. The CDR3 region is CASSQGTLMNTEAFF. As DNA, the CDR3 is TGCGCCAGCAGCCAAGGGACGCTGATGAACACTGAAGCTTTCTTT.

This clonotype occurred a few times. The V gene is TRBV19, the J gene TRBJ2-5; 8 nucleotides agree with TRBD1. Germline assignment: CDR1 LNHDA and CDR2 SQIVND (reference sequence). This CDR3 region has 14 residues. V was clipped by 3 bases and J by 3 bases; unmatched bases: 3. CDR3 DNA: TGTGCCAGTAGTATGCTGGACAGGGAAGAGACCCAGTACTTC. This encodes CASSMLDREETQYF.

This clonotype was seen a few times. The chain is built from TRBV29-1 and TRBJ2-1, with D perhaps TRBD1 (6 bases). CDR1 and CDR2 (germline): SQVTM, ANQGSEA. V shed 3 bases and J shed 9 bases, with 15 bases lying between them. The length of the CDR3 is 13 residues. CDR3 in amino acids: CSVDTVSGAEQFF. In DNA, the CDR3 is TGCAGCGTTGATACAGTCTCAGGGGCTGAGCAGTTCTTC.

This clonotype was counted at least ten times. The V call is TRBV12-3 or TRBV12-4, the J call TRBJ2-7, with a possible D match to TRBD1 (5 bases). Trimming shortened V by 1 base and J by 5 bases, and 15 bases separated the two germline ends. The CDR3 sequence is 15 residues long. CDR3 bases: TGTGCCAGCAGTTTAGTATCCCGGCAGGGCCACGAGCAGTACTTC. It yields the protein CASSLVSRQGHEQYF.

The chain combines TRBV6-5 with TRBJ2-5, with D possibly being TRBD2 (6 bases). The ends were cut back, 7 bases at V and 2 bases at J, with 11 bases in the middle. This CDR3 has 13 residues. Germline-derived CDR1 and CDR2 are MNHEY and SVGAGI. The CDR3 DNA reads TGTGCCAGCACCCCCGGGAGTCAAGAGACCCAGTACTTC. It codes for CASTPGSQETQYF.